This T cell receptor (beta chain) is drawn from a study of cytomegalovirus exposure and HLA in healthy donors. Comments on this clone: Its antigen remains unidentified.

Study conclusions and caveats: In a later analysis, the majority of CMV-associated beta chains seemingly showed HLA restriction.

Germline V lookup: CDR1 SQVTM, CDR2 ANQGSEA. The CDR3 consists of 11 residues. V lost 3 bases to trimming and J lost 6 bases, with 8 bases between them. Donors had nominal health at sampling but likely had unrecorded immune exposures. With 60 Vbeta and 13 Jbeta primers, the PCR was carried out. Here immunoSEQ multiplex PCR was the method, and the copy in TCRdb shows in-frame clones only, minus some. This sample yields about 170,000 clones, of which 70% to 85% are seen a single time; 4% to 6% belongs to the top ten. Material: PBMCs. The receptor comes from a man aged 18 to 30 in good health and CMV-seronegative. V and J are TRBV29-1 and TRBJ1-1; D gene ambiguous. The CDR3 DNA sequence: TGCAGCGTTGACGGGGAACCTGAAGCTTTCTTT. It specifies CSVDGEPEAFF.